Each of the 32 T cell receptor beta chains below was sequenced from the same sample in a study of T cells in women clearing cervical HPV infection. TCRdb keeps only in-frame clones here, not all; method: immunoSEQ multiplex PCR. There are about 24,000 clones in the sample, with about 5% held by the top ten. The sample comprised blood buffy coat. The receptors were gathered from a woman aged 18 to 69 with a cervical HPV16 infection that either progressed to CIN3+ or cleared (not recorded which).

Considering frequency, this clone is medium-sized. The CDR3 goes on 3 residues after the read ends, and that part is filled in from the germline J gene. This chain uses TRBV14 with TRBJ2-3; maybe TRBD1 (5 bases). The germline V gene encodes CDR1 SGHDN and CDR2 FVKESK. With 2 bases removed from V and 4 bases from J, the gap between germline ends came to 13 bases. The CDR3 length is 15 residues. The sequenced part of the CDR3 DNA is TGTGCCAGCAGCCAACGAGTGACAGAATCAGATACG. It is translated as CASSQRVTESDT. The full CDR3 protein is CASSQRVTESDTQYF.

About this clone: With the read ending 3 residues before the CDR3 end, the germline J gene is used to fill in that end. The V call is TRBV5-1, the J call TRBJ2-3; 9 bases align to TRBD1. Germline CDR1 reads SGHRS; CDR2 reads YFSETQ. The CDR3 contains 15 residues. The sequenced CDR3 bases are TGCGCCAGCAGTGCCGGGACAGGGCCCACGGAGACG. Its translation is CASSAGTGPTET. The CDR3, in full, reads CASSAGTGPTETQYF.

A word on this clone: With the read ending 3 residues before the CDR3 end, the germline J gene is used to fill in that end. This sequence joins TRBV6-4 and TRBJ2-5; the D is unclear. The germline V and J ends were trimmed by 2 bases and 5 bases, with 12 bases remaining between them. The CDR3 is made up of 14 amino acids. The germline V gene has CDR1 MRHNA and CDR2 SNTAGT. The sequenced part of the CDR3 DNA is TGTGCCAGCAGTGACGTAGATCTCGGGGAGACC. Translation: CASSDVDLGET. The whole CDR3 sequence reads CASSDVDLGETQYF.

A note on this clone: The sequence runs out 3 residues before the end of the CDR3; the remainder is reconstructed from the germline J gene. This chain connects TRBV7-6 to TRBJ2-1; D might be TRBD1 (6 bases). The germline CDR1 and CDR2 sequences are SGHVS and FNYEAQ. This CDR3 is 14 amino acids long. V lost 1 base, J lost 8 bases, and 12 bases lay in between. Incomplete CDR3 DNA: TGTGCCAGCAGCTTAGTAGGGGGTCGGGATGAG. Translating it yields CASSLVGGRDE. The entire CDR3 sequence reads CASSLVGGRDEQFF.

About this clone: The missing CDR3 end, 3 residues past where the read stops, is filled in from the germline J gene. The rearrangement uses TRBV7-9 and TRBJ2-1; TRBD1 aligns across 9 bases. Germline lookup yields CDR1 SEHNR and CDR2 FQNEAQ (reference sequence). The CDR3 sequence is 15 residues long. The junction had 9 bases not matched to a gene; V was cut back by 5 bases and J by 7 bases. The sequenced CDR3 bases are TGTGCCAGCAGCCGCGATCCCGGGACAGGGAATGAG. This encodes CASSRDPGTGNE. The entire CDR3 reads CASSRDPGTGNEQFF.

With respect to this clone: Sequencing ends 3 residues short of the CDR3 end; the germline J gene provides the rest. The chain has TRBV6-2 or TRBV6-3 and TRBJ2-7; 10 positions match TRBD1. This CDR3 is built from 15 residues. CDR1 and CDR2 from the germline V gene are MNHEY and SVGEGT. V shed 6 bases, J shed 3 bases, and the junction held 8 bases outside the gene matches. The sequenced part of the CDR3 DNA is TGTGCCAGCAGGAAACCGGGACAGGGGCGCTACGAG. It translates to CASRKPGQGRYE. The full CDR3 protein reads CASRKPGQGRYEQYF.

As regards this clone: Read data end 3 residues before the CDR3 end; the end is taken from the germline J gene. V gene TRBV7-9 combines with J gene TRBJ1-1, with a possible D match to TRBD1 (5 bases). This CDR3 comprises 14 residues. Germline CDR1 and CDR2: SEHNR and FQNEAQ (reference sequence). V lost 4 bases and J 1 base, leaving 10 bases between the germline ends. The CDR3 loop reads CASSSGHPNTEAFF. The sequenced CDR3 bases are TGTGCCAGCAGCTCAGGACATCCGAACACTGAA.

Details on this clone: The CDR3 end is not reached by the read, which stops 3 residues before it; the germline J gene fills it in. V is TRBV30 and J is TRBJ1-1; possible D gene TRBD1, 5 bases. This CDR3 spans 13 amino acids. Trimming stripped 8 bases from V and 0 bases from J, with 13 bases between. CDR1 is GTSNPN, CDR2 SVGIG, per germline (reference sequence). The CDR3 region is CAGLTDMNTEAFF. CDR3 bases read: TGTGCCGGATTGACAGACATGAACACTGAA.

Points on this clone: The CDR3 end is not reached by the read, which stops 3 residues before it; the germline J gene fills it in. The chain recombines TRBV20-1 with TRBJ2-3; 10 nucleotides agree with TRBD1. Trimming took 6 bases from V and 3 from J; bases not matched to a gene: 6. The germline gives CDR1 DFQATT, CDR2 SNEGSKA (reference sequence). The CDR3 is made up of 14 amino acids. The CDR3 loop reads CSAPDRGHTDTQYF. Partial CDR3 DNA: TGCAGTGCCCCCGACAGGGGGCATACAGATACG.

In the case of this clone: The observed sequence ends 3 residues before the CDR3 terminus, with the missing tail filled in from the germline J gene. The genes are TRBV5-6 and TRBJ2-5, with 10 bases fitting TRBD1. With V trimmed by 3 bases and J by 6 bases, 8 bases remained unmatched. This CDR3 spans 15 amino acids. Germline lookup yields CDR1 SGHDT and CDR2 YYEEEE. CDR3: CASSSGQGEFKTQYF. The sequenced part of the CDR3 DNA is TGTGCCAGCAGCTCCGGACAGGGGGAGTTTAAGACC.

As to this clone: From the germline J gene comes the end of the CDR3, since the read stops 3 residues before it. The chain links TRBV6-2 or TRBV6-3 to TRBJ1-2; D is ambiguous. Germline CDR1 MNHEY, CDR2 SVGEGT. The CDR3 has 13 amino acids. V lost 2 bases and J lost 3, with 7 bases in between. Incomplete CDR3 DNA: TGTGCCAGCAGTTACAAAGCCTACTATGGC. It translates to CASSYKAYYG. The whole CDR3 region reads CASSYKAYYGYTF.

The CDR3 DNA, read in part, is TGTGCCAGCAGCTTCTCCCGAGGGGCCACCGGGGAG. Translated, it gives CASSFSRGATGE. The whole CDR3 region reads CASSFSRGATGELFF. The chain links TRBV7-9 to TRBJ2-2; the D gene could be TRBD1 or TRBD2 (5 bases each). The observed sequence ends 3 residues before the CDR3 terminus, with the missing tail filled in from the germline J gene. The CDR3 consists of 15 residues. The germline V gene has CDR1 SEHNR and CDR2 FQNEAQ (reference sequence). V was pared by 3 bases and J by 4 bases, with 12 bases between.

For this clone: Read data end 3 residues before the CDR3 end; the end is taken from the germline J gene. The chain links TRBV9 to TRBJ2-5; 13 bases are a match to TRBD2. CDR1 is SGDLS and CDR2 is YYNGEE in the germline V gene. V lost 4 bases to trimming and J lost 7 bases; unmatched junction nucleotides: 10. The CDR3 runs 16 residues. The CDR3 loop is CASSHGTSGDPGTQYF. CDR3 DNA (partial): TGTGCCAGCAGCCACGGGACTAGCGGGGACCCCGGGACC.

Of note for this clone: The read terminates 3 residues ahead of where the CDR3 ends, so the germline J gene completes it. J is TRBJ1-6 and V is TRBV10-2; maybe TRBD1 (5 bases). The CDR3 is made up of 12 amino acids. Germline CDR1 WSHSY, CDR2 SAAADI. The covered CDR3 bases are TGCGCCAGTCTAGCGGGGGGGGAGACC. Residues: CASLAGGET. The entire CDR3 protein reads CASLAGGETLHF.

Incomplete CDR3 DNA: TGTGCCAGCAGCGTAGTAAGCGGGGGATATAATTCACCC. It is translated as CASSVVSGGYNSP. The full CDR3 is CASSVVSGGYNSPLHF. The rearrangement joins TRBV9 to TRBJ1-6; D is possibly TRBD1 (5 bases). With the read ending 3 residues before the CDR3 end, the germline J gene is used to fill in that end. Germline V gene data show CDR1 as SGDLS and CDR2 as YYNGEE. With 0 bases removed from V and 4 bases from J, the gap between germline ends came to 11 bases. This CDR3 is 16 amino acids long.

Concerning this clone itself: The CDR3 extends 3 residues past the end of the read, so its final part is completed from the germline J gene. V gene TRBV5-1 combines with J gene TRBJ1-2; D possibly corresponds to TRBD1 (5 bases). There are 16 residues in the CDR3. Trimming stripped 7 bases from V and 6 bases from J, with 25 bases between. CDR1 is SGHRS, CDR2 YFSETQ, per germline. CDR3 protein: CASAPSEGSVKHGYTF. CDR3 DNA (partial): TGCGCCAGCGCCCCAAGTGAGGGGAGTGTAAAGCATGGC.

A remark on this clone: The read gets to within 3 residues of the CDR3 end, and the germline J gene fills in the rest. The V gene is TRBV7-3, the J gene TRBJ1-2; a possible D gene is TRBD1 (5 bases). The CDR3 has 15 amino acids. Looked up from germline, CDR1 is SGHTA and CDR2 is FQGTGA. The sequenced CDR3 bases are TGTGCCAGCAGCTTATGGGAAGGGGCGGTCATCGGC. This gives the protein CASSLWEGAVIG. The whole CDR3 protein is CASSLWEGAVIGYTF.

Regarding this clone: The read falls 3 residues short of the CDR3 end, and the missing part is taken from the germline J gene. The V gene is TRBV15, the J gene TRBJ2-2; TRBD2 is a possible D gene (6 bases). Trimming stripped 0 bases from V and 0 bases from J, with 14 bases between. The germline V gene has CDR1 LNHNV and CDR2 YYDKDF (reference sequence). This CDR3 has 18 residues. The sequenced part of the CDR3 DNA is TGTGCCACCAGCAGAGATCCTGGCGGGGTGACGAACACCGGGGAG. Translating it yields CATSRDPGGVTNTGE. The full CDR3 reads CATSRDPGGVTNTGELFF.

Turning to this clone: The CDR3 is cut off 3 residues early in the read; its end comes from the germline J gene. The V call is TRBV5-1, the J call TRBJ2-3, with 8 bases lining up with TRBD1. The length of the CDR3 is 14 residues. Looked up from germline, CDR1 is SGHRS and CDR2 is YFSETQ. This CDR3 reads CASSFGQGLETQYF. The CDR3 bases that were read are TGCGCCAGCAGCTTCGGACAGGGATTAGAGACG. Filled out from reference TRBV5-1 and TRBJ2-3, the complete variable domain reads KAGVTQTPRYLIKTRGQQVTLSCSPISGHRSVSWYQQTPGQGLQFLFEYFSETQRNKGNFPGRFSGRQFSNSRSEMNVSTLELGDSALYLCASSFGQGLETQYFGPGTRLTVL.

Its frequency marks this clone as medium-sized. CDR3 sequence: CASSIQGAGDTQYF. CDR3 DNA (partial): TGTGCCAGTAGTATACAGGGGGCCGGGGATACG. The chain is built from TRBV19 and TRBJ2-3, with 8 bases fitting TRBD1. The observed sequence ends 3 residues before the CDR3 terminus, with the missing tail filled in from the germline J gene. Trimming took 2 bases from V and 6 from J; bases not matched to a gene: 4. This CDR3 is built from 14 residues. Germline V gene lookup returns CDR1 LNHDA and CDR2 SQIVND (reference sequence).

A word on this clone: The DNA ends 3 residues before the CDR3 does, and the rest of the CDR3 is filled in from the germline J gene. The chain employs TRBV7-6 and TRBJ1-5; the match to TRBD1 covers 9 bases. V trimming: 5 bases; J trimming: 3 bases; junction bases outside the gene matches: 14. The CDR3 contains 18 residues. Germline assignment: CDR1 SGHVS and CDR2 FNYEAQ. The sequenced CDR3 bases are TGTGCCAGCAGCCTTGATTCGGACAGGGGACTTTACAATCAGCCC. Its translation is CASSLDSDRGLYNQP. Given in full, the CDR3 is CASSLDSDRGLYNQPQHF.

To note about this clone: The CDR3 end falls 3 residues outside the read, so it is completed with the germline J gene. The chain is built from TRBV7-3 and TRBJ1-4; D perhaps matches TRBD1 (6 bases). The CDR3 is made up of 15 amino acids. Trimming removed 2 bases at V and 3 bases at J, with 10 bases between. Germline V gene sequence: CDR1 SGHTA, CDR2 FQGTGA. CDR3 DNA (partial): TGTGCCAGCAGCTTATTGGGGGCAGCTAATGAAAAA. Translation gives CASSLLGAANEK. The full CDR3 reads CASSLLGAANEKLFF.

Incomplete CDR3 DNA: TGCAGCGTTGGGGGCTACAGGGGTAGTGGC. It specifies CSVGGYRGSG. The whole CDR3 reads CSVGGYRGSGYTF. This chain uses TRBV29-1 with TRBJ1-2; 7 bases match TRBD1. The read halts 3 residues ahead of the CDR3 end, with the missing end drawn from the germline J gene. Trimming removed 4 bases from V and 7 bases from J; junction bases left unmatched: 9. CDR3 length: 13 residues. Germline V gives CDR1 SQVTM, CDR2 ANQGSEA.

Of note for this clone: The CDR3 end lies 3 residues beyond the end of the read and is filled in from the germline J gene. The genes are TRBV5-1 and TRBJ2-1; 7 nucleotides align to TRBD2. CDR1 and CDR2 from the germline V gene are SGHRS and YFSETQ. This CDR3 has 15 residues. J gave up 4 bases and V 0 bases, and 4 bases lay outside the gene matches. CDR3 DNA, as far as it was read: TGCGCCAGCAGCTTGGAGACTAGCCTATACAATGAG. Protein: CASSLETSLYNE. The full-length CDR3 reads as CASSLETSLYNEQFF.

As regards this clone: Read sequence stops 3 residues before the CDR3 end, and the germline J gene provides the missing end. The chain couples TRBV18 to TRBJ1-6; perhaps TRBD1 as D (5 bases). Germline CDR1 and CDR2: KGHSH and LQKENI. V was trimmed by 4 bases and J by 6 bases, leaving 16 bases between them. The CDR3 covers 16 residues. The sequenced CDR3 bases are TGTGCCAGCTCACAGGGGACGGTCGGGGGTAATTCACCC. Its translation is CASSQGTVGGNSP. The entire CDR3 is CASSQGTVGGNSPLHF. The entire variable domain, with the rest obtained from reference TRBV18 and TRBJ1-6, is as follows: NAGVMQNPRHLVRRRGQEARLRCSPMKGHSHVYWYRQLPEEGLKFMVYLQKENIIDESGMPKERFSAEFPKEGPSILRIQQVVRGDSAAYFCASSQGTVGGNSPLHFGNGTRLTVT.

For this clone: The DNA ends 3 residues before the CDR3 does, and the rest of the CDR3 is filled in from the germline J gene. The chain links TRBV5-1 to TRBJ2-3, with D maybe TRBD2 (6 bases). Trimming left V 4 bases short and J 0 bases short, with 12 bases between. This CDR3 is built from 15 residues. The germline CDR1 and CDR2 sequences are SGHRS and YFSETQ. CDR3 DNA, as far as it was read: TGCGCCAGCAGCCAACGACTAGGTAGCACAGATACG. Translated: CASSQRLGSTDT. The full CDR3 reads CASSQRLGSTDTQYF.

In regard to this clone: Read coverage stops 3 residues before the CDR3 terminus; the germline J gene supplies the remainder. This chain joins TRBV19 and TRBJ1-2; 8 positions agree with TRBD1. The CDR3 is 14 amino acids. Germline V gives CDR1 LNHDA, CDR2 SQIVND (reference sequence). With V trimmed by 7 bases and J by 7 bases, 11 bases remained unmatched. Here the CDR3 reads CASTGAGGVSGYTF. CDR3 bases read: TGTGCCAGTACTGGGGCAGGGGGCGTGAGTGGC.

As for this clone: The CDR3 end is not reached by the read, which stops 3 residues before it; the germline J gene fills it in. V usage is TRBV5-1 and J usage is TRBJ2-3; TRBD1 might be the D (6 bases). Per germline, CDR1 SGHRS and CDR2 YFSETQ. This CDR3 is built from 14 residues. Deletions cut 0 bases from V and 4 bases from J, with 9 bases between. The CDR3 reads CASSLGGGADTQYF. CDR3 DNA (partial): TGCGCCAGCAGCTTGGGAGGGGGTGCAGATACG.

To note about this clone: Coverage ceases 3 residues before the CDR3 finishes, and the germline J gene fills in the end. This rearrangement joins TRBV9 to TRBJ1-6, with TRBD1 identical over 7 bases. Germline V gene sequence: CDR1 SGDLS, CDR2 YYNGEE. Trimming took 0 bases from V and 6 from J; bases not matched to a gene: 3. This CDR3 comprises 15 residues. The DNA read from the CDR3 is TGTGCCAGCAGCGTAGTGACAGGGCCTAATTCACCC. Translated, it gives CASSVVTGPNSP. From start to end, the CDR3 is CASSVVTGPNSPLHF.

In regard to this clone: Coverage ceases 3 residues before the CDR3 finishes, and the germline J gene fills in the end. J is TRBJ1-2 and V is TRBV2; possibly TRBD1 for D (5 bases). The CDR3 length is 14 residues. The germline CDR1 and CDR2 sequences are SNHLY and FYNNEI. The CDR3 is CASSEARGIYDYTF. The sequenced part of the CDR3 DNA is TGTGCCAGCAGTGAAGCGAGGGGAATCTACGAC.

Concerning this clone: The sequenced fragment ends 3 residues before the CDR3 boundary, so the rest is inferred from the germline J gene. The chain carries TRBV5-1 and TRBJ2-3; 13 bases align to TRBD2. V was pared by 2 bases and J by 0 bases, with 6 bases of the junction left unmatched. This CDR3 contains 18 residues. Germline V gene data show CDR1 as SGHRS and CDR2 as YFSETQ. The part of the CDR3 DNA that was read is TGCGCCAGCAGCTTACCGGGACTAGCGGGGTTGAGCACAGATACG. Protein: CASSLPGLAGLSTDT. The full-length CDR3 reads as CASSLPGLAGLSTDTQYF. Drawing the rest from reference TRBV5-1 and TRBJ2-3, the complete variable domain is KAGVTQTPRYLIKTRGQQVTLSCSPISGHRSVSWYQQTPGQGLQFLFEYFSETQRNKGNFPGRFSGRQFSNSRSEMNVSTLELGDSALYLCASSLPGLAGLSTDTQYFGPGTRLTVL.

Note on this clone: From the germline J gene comes the end of the CDR3, since the read stops 3 residues before it. The J gene is TRBJ2-6, the V gene TRBV2, with 11 bases aligning to TRBD1. Germline trimming cut 5 bases from V and 0 bases from J; bases unmatched to any gene: 3. The V gene's germline CDR1 is SNHLY and CDR2 FYNNEI. CDR3 length: 17 amino acids. The CDR3 spells CASSRDRGDSGANVLTF. The CDR3 DNA, read in part, is TGTGCCAGCAGTCGGGACAGGGGGGACTCTGGGGCCAACGTC. Full variable domain (outside the CDR3, taken from reference TRBV2 and TRBJ2-6): EPEVTQTPSHQVTQMGQEVILRCVPISNHLYFYWYRQILGQKVEFLVSFYNNEISEKSEIFDDQFSVERPDGSNFTLKIRSTKLEDSAMYFCASSRDRGDSGANVLTFGAGSRLTVL.